These 18 T cell receptor beta chains share one sample of origin, sequenced in a study of T-cell memory formation after mild COVID-19. TCRdb re-called the 5' RACE reads with MiXCR, one entry per CDR3 protein. The table records fewer than 250,000 distinct CDR3 sequences, about 16% of them present only once. The material sequenced was PBMCs or a T cell subset sorted from them (not recorded which). The receptor set was obtained from an adult woman who had mild COVID-19 (a few samples of this study predate the infection). Cell type and time point are not known.

This clonotype came up a few times. V is TRBV6-5 and J is TRBJ2-1; 14 nucleotides align to TRBD2. CDR1 MNHEY and CDR2 SVGAGI come from the germline V gene. Germline trimming cut 4 bases from V and 3 bases from J; bases unmatched to any gene: 2. The CDR3 is 16 residues long. The CDR3 reads CASSSGLAGDYNEQFF. Here the CDR3 DNA reads TGTGCCAGCAGTTCGGGACTAGCGGGAGACTACAATGAGCAGTTCTTC.

V and J are TRBV20-1 and TRBJ2-3; the D is unclear. CDR3 length: 15 amino acids. Germline assignment: CDR1 DFQATT and CDR2 SNEGSKA (reference sequence). V was clipped by 3 bases and J by 2 bases, with 15 bases between them. The CDR3 protein is CSASQLPGLTDTQYF. The CDR3 nucleotides are TGCAGTGCTAGCCAACTACCCGGCCTCACAGATACGCAGTATTTT.

The V call is TRBV20-1, the J call TRBJ2-1, with 9 nucleotides matching TRBD2. The CDR3 consists of 15 residues. In germline, CDR1 is DFQATT, CDR2 SNEGSKA (reference sequence). V dropped 4 bases and J dropped 9; count of bases not matched to a gene: 13. The CDR3 DNA is TGCAGTGCTAAGGACTTGTCTAGCGGGGTACTTGAGCAGTTCTTC. Protein sequence: CSAKDLSSGVLEQFF.

The chain carries TRBV4-1 and TRBJ1-6; no definite D call. The germline V and J ends were trimmed by 1 base and 12 bases, with 7 bases remaining between them. Germline CDR1 and CDR2: MGHRA and YSYEKL. This CDR3 has 12 amino acids. CDR3 amino acids: CASSQVTGPLHF. CDR3 nucleotides: TGCGCCAGCAGCCAAGTCACGGGACCCCTCCACTTT.

This chain's CDR3 is CASSYGVSDEAFF. The DNA for the CDR3 is TGTGCCAGCAGTTACGGTGTGAGTGATGAAGCTTTCTTT. This chain connects TRBV6-2 or TRBV6-3 to TRBJ1-1; the D is unclear. Trimming cost V 2 bases and J 7 bases, with 11 bases left between them. The CDR3 sequence is 13 residues long. Germline loops: CDR1 MNHEY, CDR2 SVGEGT.

This clonotype appeared a few times. The rearrangement uses TRBV20-1 and TRBJ1-1; D remains ambiguous. Germline CDR1 reads DFQATT; CDR2 reads SNEGSKA (reference sequence). V lost 3 bases to trimming and J lost 0 bases, with 2 bases between them. This CDR3 region has 11 residues. The CDR3 protein is CSASMNTEAFF. The CDR3 DNA sequence: TGCAGTGCTAGCATGAACACTGAAGCTTTCTTT.

The table lists this clonotype with many counts. The rearrangement uses TRBV7-8 and TRBJ2-1; D is perhaps TRBD1 (6 bases). Germline loops: CDR1 SGHVS, CDR2 FQNEAQ. V shed 2 bases and J shed 1 base, with 15 bases lying between them. This CDR3 region has 17 residues. CDR3 sequence reads: CASSLPRMRGSYNEQFF. CDR3 nucleotides: TGTGCCAGCAGCTTACCCCGAATGAGGGGGTCCTACAATGAGCAGTTCTTC. The variable domain in full, with the rest retrieved from reference TRBV7-8 and TRBJ2-1, is GAGVSQSPRYKVAKRGQDVALRCDPISGHVSLFWYQQALGQGPEFLTYFQNEAQLDKSGLPSDRFFAERPEGSVSTLKIQRTQQEDSAVYLCASSLPRMRGSYNEQFFGPGTRLTVL.

The rearrangement joins TRBV3-1 to TRBJ2-4; perhaps TRBD1 as D (5 bases). With 1 base removed from V and 0 bases from J, the gap between germline ends came to 19 bases. The length of the CDR3 is 19 residues. Germline V lookup: CDR1 LGHDT, CDR2 YNNKEL (reference sequence). The CDR3 spells CASSQAPPRQLLAKNIQYF. In DNA form, the CDR3 reads TGTGCCAGCAGCCAAGCTCCACCCCGACAGTTACTAGCCAAAAACATTCAGTACTTC.

This chain uses TRBV19 with TRBJ2-1; possibly TRBD1 or TRBD2 for D (5 bases each). Germline V gene data show CDR1 as LNHDA and CDR2 as SQIVND (reference sequence). CDR3 length equals 13 residues. Trimming shortened V by 3 bases and J by 15 bases, and 18 bases separated the two germline ends. CDR3 sequence reads: CASSIRDRTGSFF. The CDR3 DNA reads as TGTGCCAGTAGTATTCGGGACCGCACGGGCTCGTTCTTC.

The chain is built from TRBV11-1 and TRBJ2-5; 7 nucleotides match TRBD1. J lost 6 bases, V lost 2 bases, and 3 bases had no gene match. The CDR3 is made up of 13 amino acids. CDR1 and CDR2 from the germline V gene are SGHAT and FQDESV (reference sequence). The CDR3 is CASSLPGGKTQYF. For the CDR3, the DNA is TGTGCCAGCAGCTTACCAGGGGGAAAGACCCAGTACTTC.

J is TRBJ1-1 and V is TRBV7-3; no firm D call. V was clipped by 8 bases and J by 5 bases, with 15 bases between them. Germline CDR1 and CDR2: SGHTA and FQGTGA. The CDR3 has 13 residues. The CDR3 nucleotides read TGTGCCAGCGCCCAAGAAGCACGTACTGAAGCTTTCTTT. Protein sequence: CASAQEARTEAFF. Together with reference TRBV7-3 and TRBJ1-1, the CDR3 gives the full variable domain: GAGVSQTPSNKVTEKGKYVELRCDPISGHTALYWYRQSLGQGPEFLIYFQGTGAADDSGLPNDRFFAVRPEGSVSTLKIQRTERGDSAVYLCASAQEARTEAFFGQGTRLTVV.

The chain carries TRBV20-1 and TRBJ1-2; tentatively, D is TRBD1 (5 bases). V lost 3 bases and J 8 bases, leaving 16 bases between the germline ends. The CDR3 extends over 13 amino acids. CDR1 and CDR2 (germline): DFQATT, SNEGSKA (reference sequence). CDR3 in amino acids: CSASPPGRGGYTF. The CDR3 region has the DNA TGCAGTGCTAGCCCCCCGGGGCGAGGCGGCTACACCTTC.

This clonotype came up a few times. This chain links TRBV5-1 with TRBJ1-1, with 8 bases aligning to TRBD1. Per the germline V gene, CDR1 is SGHRS and CDR2 is YFSETQ. The CDR3 spans 15 residues. The V segment lost 4 bases and the J segment 3 bases; nucleotides outside the gene matches: 8. The CDR3 DNA is TGCGCCAGCAGCCGAGGACAGGGCTGGGACACTGAAGCTTTCTTT. Its translation is CASSRGQGWDTEAFF.

This chain links TRBV15 with TRBJ2-1, with D maybe TRBD2 (5 bases). The V and J ends lost 1 base and 0 bases respectively, with 13 bases between them. Per germline, CDR1 LNHNV and CDR2 YYDKDF (reference sequence). The CDR3 has 17 residues. The CDR3 nucleotides read TGTGCCACCAGCAGAGGAGGGCGGGCGAGCTCCTACAATGAGCAGTTCTTC. It specifies CATSRGGRASSYNEQFF.

V and J are TRBV6-2 or TRBV6-3 and TRBJ2-1; D is uncertain. This CDR3 comprises 16 residues. V lost 5 bases, J lost 0 bases, and 14 bases lay in between. Germline V gene lookup returns CDR1 MNHEY and CDR2 SVGEGT. The CDR3 bases are TGTGCCAGCAGTCAATCGAAGTTGGGCTCCTACAATGAGCAGTTCTTC. It codes for CASSQSKLGSYNEQFF.

The sample holds a few counts of this clonotype. The chain has TRBV20-1 and TRBJ2-3; 7 nucleotides match TRBD2. Looked up from germline, CDR1 is DFQATT and CDR2 is SNEGSKA (reference sequence). This CDR3 has 14 amino acids. The V and J ends lost 1 base and 0 bases, in that order; junction bases with no gene match: 1. The CDR3 region has the DNA TGCAGTGCTAGAGGGGAGGGGAGCACAGATACGCAGTATTTT. The encoded protein is CSARGEGSTDTQYF.

This clonotype was seen more than once but under ten times. The chain recombines TRBV3-1 with TRBJ2-3; 11 nucleotides agree with TRBD2. Germline V gene data show CDR1 as LGHDT and CDR2 as YNNKEL (reference sequence). The CDR3 runs to 16 residues. The ends lost 1 base at V and 6 bases at J; junction bases unmatched: 6. CDR3 sequence reads: CASSQGTSGRMDTQYF. CDR3 coding DNA: TGTGCCAGCAGCCAAGGGACTAGCGGGCGGATGGATACGCAGTATTTT.

This clonotype was counted between two and nine times. This chain joins TRBV5-1 and TRBJ1-3; D ambiguous. The CDR3 loop spans 16 amino acids. CDR1 is SGHRS and CDR2 is YFSETQ in the germline V gene. Trimming stripped 4 bases from V and 0 bases from J, with 14 bases between. The CDR3 loop is CASSVDVRNSGNTIYF. DNA of the CDR3: TGCGCCAGCAGCGTGGACGTCCGCAACTCTGGAAACACCATATATTTT.